The clone carrying this TCR beta chain has a single count. The record originates from a study of blood T cell repertoires in COVID-19. Losses at the gene ends were 2 bases for V and 9 bases for J; bases not matched to a gene: 3. The CDR3 extends over 15 amino acids. CDR1 is ENHRY, CDR2 SYGVKD, per germline. Recruits, aged roughly 18 to 95 years, lived in 20 to 30 US areas. The assay was immunoSEQ multiplex PCR, and TCRdb's table has in-frame clones only and misses some. The sample records 220,000 or so clones, roughly 84% being singletons. The sequence was collected from a woman aged 40-49 years who had recovered from COVID-19. The V call is TRBV10-3, the J call TRBJ1-6; 11 positions agree with TRBD1. Sequencing used PBMCs or T cells enriched from blood (not recorded which). The CDR3 here is CAISESGTGGSPLHF. CDR3 nucleotides: TGTGCCATCAGTGAGAGTGGGACAGGGGGTTCACCCCTCCACTTT.